This T cell receptor beta chain was observed in a study of cytomegalovirus exposure and HLA in healthy donors. This clone was observed once. As yet, its antigen is unknown. The study, taken as a whole, reports: Productive status was seen about 90% or about 30% of the time for most TCR beta V segments in an earlier analysis. Follow-up analysis found HLA locus-dependent TCR association rates, highest for DRB1 and lowest for HLA-C.

The V end was cut by 5 bases, the J end by 7 bases, with 11 bases between. This CDR3 region has 13 residues. The germline gives CDR1 LNHDA, CDR2 SQIVND (reference sequence). It was with 60 Vbeta and 13 Jbeta primers that the PCR ran. As processed by the authors: Later reanalysis found 80 million or so unique TCR beta chains, roughly 10 million of them shared. Some clones are missing from TCRdb's copy, which holds only in-frame ones; the method was immunoSEQ multiplex PCR. V and J calls and clone size are those listed in that table; D and trimming were worked out from the DNA. In the table there are about 140,000 clones, about three quarters of which are singletons.

The material sequenced was PBMCs. The chain couples TRBV19 to TRBJ1-4; tentative D call: TRBD1 (6 bases). The source of this sequence is a male donor in good health and CMV-seropositive. For the CDR3, the DNA is TGTGCCAGTAGTTCAGGGGAGACTGAAAAACTGTTTTTT. This encodes CASSSGETEKLFF.